Sequencing of this T cell receptor (beta chain) was carried out in a study of blood T cell repertoires in COVID-19 (TCRdb year 2020). With regard to the full study: Collaborator samples came from the United States, Italy and Spain and covered acute and convalescent phases of COVID-19. The material from the prospective study consisted of cDNA or gDNA derived from T cells, B-cell-depleted T cells, or PBMCs. Deeply sampled blood TCRbeta repertoires from subjects exposed to, actively infected with, or recovered from COVID-19 were included in the dataset. A freely available public database, intended as a resource for researchers studying the immune response to SARS-CoV-2, is where the repertoires were released. Samples came from the ongoing ImmuneRACE study (first 160 participants) plus 1,254 subjects from 6 global collaborators. A de-identified subject ID, COVID-19 status, age in years and sex were almost always included in the sample metadata. Where available, HLA class I and class II types were obtained from metadata supplied by the sample provider rather than from assay-based typing. General findings and caveats noted by the study authors: Clinical and demographic metadata were provided uncurated, with the amount varying by source and participant.

TCRbeta CDR3 regions were amplified from genomic DNA using the immunoSEQ Assay, a bias-controlled multiplex PCR. The authors processed their data as follows. The number of nucleated cells in each sample was estimated from the amplification of reference gene primers within the assay. Sequence reads were collapsed and filtered to measure the absolute abundance of every unique TCRbeta CDR3 rearrangement. For each sample, productive Simpson clonality was calculated by taking the square root of Simpson's diversity index across productive rearrangements. The table was pulled from immuneACCESS by TCRdb, which kept in-frame rearrangements only. Such tables lose some clones; where checked, under half of the loss comes from unresolved V genes, and the rest has no known cause. V, J and clone size derive from that table, while D and trimming were established from the DNA sequence. Present in this sample are about 230,000 clones, about 91% of which were seen just once. The biggest ten clones account for about 2.5% of the sample.

About this clone itself: Its target antigen remains unknown. Qualities for individual bases were not recorded, and no much larger clone is one base off.

Enrolling through a virtual design, the prospective study's participants ranged in age from roughly 18 to 90 years and lived across around 25 United States geographic areas. In the prospective study, participants were assigned to cohorts based on the clinical history participants reported in a screening survey and a study questionnaire. In the prospective study, mobile phlebotomists collected whole blood, serum and a nasopharyngeal or oropharyngeal swab from each participant. Over a roughly 2-month period, participants in the prospective study had the option of providing additional blood draws and questionnaires. Blood samples from the prospective study were shipped frozen or at room temperature prior to DNA extraction. For this chain, trimming is 3 bases at the V end and 6 bases at the J end, and the number of junction bases without a gene match is 8. From a lookup of the germline V gene (reference sequence), CDR1 and CDR2 are GTSNPN and SVGIG. The CDR3 measures 17 amino acids from cysteine to phenylalanine. The sequence is cut down to CDR3 DNA, 51 bases in frame from base 1.

The sequence joins TRBV30 to TRBJ2-1, with 16 bases matching TRBD2. The clonotype comes from a woman aged 40 to 50 with acute COVID-19. Sequences were obtained from PBMCs or T cells enriched from blood (not recorded which). The CDR3 region reads CAWRHPGTSGRANEQFF. The sequenced DNA is TGTGCCTGGAGGCACCCCGGGACTAGCGGGAGGGCCAATGAGCAGTTCTTC.